The next 15 T cell receptor beta chains were all read from a single sample in a study of blood T cell repertoires in COVID-19. Sequencing was performed with immunoSEQ multiplex PCR; in TCRdb, only in-frame clones are kept and a portion is missing. The repertoire holds about 83,000 clones, with about 86% as singletons. Input material: peripheral blood. The receptors were sampled from a woman at least 80 years old in a cohort sampled during active or convalescent COVID-19.

The V gene is TRBV4-2, the J gene TRBJ1-1; D may be TRBD1 (6 bases). CDR3 length: 16 amino acids. Trimming shortened V by 4 bases and J by 3 bases, and 18 bases separated the two germline ends. Germline V lookup: CDR1 LGHNA, CDR2 YNFKEQ. The CDR3 sequence is CASSLSTRGVDTEAFF. The CDR3 DNA follows: TGTGCCAGCAGCCTTTCCACCAGGGGCGTAGACACTGAAGCTTTCTTT.

The chain employs TRBV7-8 and TRBJ1-3; D is unresolved. V was cut by 5 bases and J by 4 bases, with 6 bases left in between. Germline V lookup: CDR1 SGHVS, CDR2 FQNEAQ. The CDR3 runs to 12 residues. The CDR3 sequence is CASSRAGNTIYF. The DNA for the CDR3 is TGTGCCAGCAGCCGGGCCGGAAACACCATATATTTT.

This clone was seen once. Other DNA sequences from this sample encode an identical CDR3 as well. The chain carries TRBV6-5 and TRBJ1-1; D not certain. Trimming pared 7 bases from V and 3 bases from J, leaving 6 bases between. This CDR3 region has 11 residues. CDR1 and CDR2 (germline): MNHEY, SVGAGI. CDR3 coding DNA: TGTGCCAGCATCGGTTACACTGAAGCTTTCTTT. Translation gives CASIGYTEAFF.

The chain couples TRBV9 to TRBJ1-2, with 8 bases identical to TRBD1. V shed 1 base, J shed 8 bases, and the junction held 7 bases outside the gene matches. The CDR3 totals 14 residues. The germline gives CDR1 SGDLS, CDR2 YYNGEE. CDR3 DNA sequence: TGTGCCAGCAGCGTATTCCAGGGGGCGGGAGGCTACACCTTC. The encoded protein is CASSVFQGAGGYTF.

V usage is TRBV5-1 and J usage is TRBJ1-2; D unclear. CDR3 size: 15 residues. Germline CDR1 is SGHRS and CDR2 is YFSETQ. V lost 0 bases and J 8 bases, leaving 17 bases between the germline ends. The CDR3 DNA reads TGCGCCAGCAGCTTGGAGTCGGCAGGTCCGTTGGGCTACACCTTC. Amino acids: CASSLESAGPLGYTF.

The chain recombines TRBV4-1 with TRBJ2-7; the D is unclear. The CDR3 has 16 residues. Germline loops: CDR1 MGHRA, CDR2 YSYEKL. V shed 3 bases and J shed 0 bases, with 15 bases lying between them. The CDR3 DNA follows: TGCGCCAGCAGCCAGGCCCCTACGCCTAGCTCCTACGAGCAGTACTTC. It is translated as CASSQAPTPSSYEQYF.

The chain carries TRBV7-3 and TRBJ1-1; D gene uncertain. The CDR3 is made up of 14 amino acids. Germline V CDR1 and CDR2: SGHTA, FQGTGA. V dropped 2 bases and J dropped 4 bases, with 11 bases sitting between them. The CDR3, as DNA: TGTGCCAGCAGCTTAGTGGGAGGGAGCACTGAAGCTTTCTTT. This gives the protein CASSLVGGSTEAFF. Full variable domain (missing parts from reference TRBV7-3 and TRBJ1-1): GAGVSQTPSNKVTEKGKYVELRCDPISGHTALYWYRQSLGQGPEFLIYFQGTGAADDSGLPNDRFFAVRPEGSVSTLKIQRTERGDSAVYLCASSLVGGSTEAFFGQGTRLTVV.

This clone was seen once. The V and J genes are TRBV19 and TRBJ1-5; D remains unclear. Germline loops: CDR1 LNHDA, CDR2 SQIVND (reference sequence). The CDR3 has 12 residues. Trimming removed 10 bases from V and 7 bases from J, with 14 bases in between. CDR3 in amino acids: CATIRGRQPQHF. The CDR3 DNA is TGTGCCACCATCCGGGGTCGGCAGCCCCAGCATTTT. Supplemented by reference TRBV19 and TRBJ1-5, the full variable domain reads DGGITQSPKYLFRKEGQNVTLSCEQNLNHDAMYWYRQDPGQGLRLIYYSQIVNDFQKGDIAEGYSVSREKKESFPLTVTSAQKNPTAFYLCATIRGRQPQHFGDGTRLSIL.

The V gene is TRBV2, the J gene TRBJ1-2, with D perhaps TRBD1 (5 bases). Trimming shortened V by 6 bases and J by 7 bases, and 21 bases separated the two germline ends. The germline gives CDR1 SNHLY, CDR2 FYNNEI. The CDR3 spans 15 residues. CDR3 residues: CASSRTLAGTLGYTF. The CDR3 DNA reads as TGTGCCAGCAGCAGGACCTTGGCGGGGACTCTTGGCTACACCTTC.

This chain joins TRBV27 and TRBJ1-2; tentative D call: TRBD1 (6 bases). Germline V gene data show CDR1 as MNHEY and CDR2 as SMNVEV (reference sequence). The CDR3 consists of 14 residues. V was cut by 5 bases and J by 5 bases, with 15 bases left in between. The CDR3 spells CASSPWDKTYGYTF. CDR3 bases: TGTGCCAGCAGTCCTTGGGACAAGACTTATGGCTACACCTTC.

This chain joins TRBV4-2 and TRBJ1-1; 11 nucleotides match TRBD1. This CDR3 comprises 15 residues. J lost 1 base, V lost 3 bases, and 1 base had no gene match. Germline assignment: CDR1 LGHNA and CDR2 YNFKEQ. The CDR3 reads CASSHGQGANTEAFF. The CDR3 nucleotides are TGTGCCAGCAGCCATGGACAGGGGGCGAACACTGAAGCTTTCTTT.

The chain recombines TRBV3-1 (or the pseudogene TRBV3-2) with TRBJ1-1, with D perhaps matching TRBD1 (6 bases). Germline-derived CDR1 and CDR2 are LGHDT and YNNKEL (reference sequence). The CDR3 is 14 amino acids. Deletions cut 4 bases from V and 5 bases from J, with 14 bases between. The CDR3 loop reads CASSLLQGGTEAFF. Here the CDR3 DNA reads TGTGCCAGCAGCCTTTTACAGGGTGGGACTGAAGCTTTCTTT.

V gene TRBV6-6 combines with J gene TRBJ1-1; TRBD1 might be the D (6 bases). Deletions cut 7 bases from V and 5 bases from J, with 11 bases between. Germline lookup yields CDR1 MNHNY and CDR2 SVGAGI (reference sequence). The CDR3 length is 12 residues. CDR3 DNA: TGTGCCAGCACCGAACAGGGTACTGAAGCTTTCTTT. Its protein is CASTEQGTEAFF.

V is TRBV7-2 and J is TRBJ2-1; 10 positions match TRBD2. The V segment lost 5 bases and the J segment 3 bases; nucleotides outside the gene matches: 4. Germline loops: CDR1 SGHTA, CDR2 FQGNSA. The CDR3 has 15 amino acids. The CDR3 reads CASSGTSAYYNEQFF. The CDR3 region has the DNA TGTGCCAGCAGCGGGACTAGCGCATACTACAATGAGCAGTTCTTC. Based on the CDR3 plus reference TRBV7-2 and TRBJ2-1, the full variable domain is GAGVSQSPSNKVTEKGKDVELRCDPISGHTALYWYRQSLGQGLEFLIYFQGNSAPDKSGLPSDRFSAERTGGSVSTLTIQRTQQEDSAVYLCASSGTSAYYNEQFFGPGTRLTVL.

The chain combines TRBV27 with TRBJ2-5, with D possibly being TRBD2 (5 bases). Trimming took 1 base from V and 8 from J, leaving 20 bases between them. This CDR3 spans 16 amino acids. Germline V gene data show CDR1 as MNHEY and CDR2 as SMNVEV (reference sequence). The chain's CDR3 is CASSLWYGSEVITQYF. The CDR3 bases are TGTGCCAGCAGTTTATGGTATGGTAGCGAAGTAATAACCCAGTACTTC.